The 14 T cell receptor beta chains presented below share a single source sample, sequenced in a study of blood T cell repertoires in COVID-19. Produced via immunoSEQ multiplex PCR; TCRdb's table is partial and in-frame only. The table includes about 200,000 clones, about 86% detected once. The sample was peripheral blood. The origin of the receptors is a man aged 55 to 70 who had recovered from COVID-19.

The J gene is TRBJ1-4, the V gene TRBV7-2; tentatively, D is TRBD1 (5 bases). Per germline, CDR1 SGHTA and CDR2 FQGNSA. The CDR3 has 14 amino acids. Trimming took off 2 bases at V and 4 bases at J, with 8 bases between the two ends. The CDR3 region is CASSLWQGNEKLFF. CDR3 DNA: TGTGCCAGCAGCTTATGGCAGGGTAATGAAAAACTGTTTTTT.

The V call is TRBV24-1, the J call TRBJ2-1; TRBD2 agrees at 15 bases. This CDR3 is 18 amino acids long. V lost 7 bases, J lost 4 bases, and 10 bases stayed unmatched. Germline V CDR1 and CDR2: KGHDR, SFDVKD. CDR3 sequence (DNA): TGTGCCACCAGACGGACTAGCGGGAGGGCCGGGTTTTACAATGAGCAGTTCTTC. It encodes CATRRTSGRAGFYNEQFF.

This chain connects TRBV19 to TRBJ1-5, with 10 bases aligning to TRBD1. V shed 8 bases and J 6 bases; nucleotides not matched to a gene: 13. Looked up from germline, CDR1 is LNHDA and CDR2 is SQIVND (reference sequence). The CDR3 spans 16 residues. The CDR3 DNA follows: TGTGCCAGTTGCTCTCCAGGACAGGGGGGGATTCAGCCCCAGCATTTT. This sequence encodes CASCSPGQGGIQPQHF.

This chain joins TRBV19 and TRBJ2-5; D perhaps matches TRBD1 (5 bases). The CDR3 runs to 14 residues. V was cut by 1 base and J by 4 bases, with 10 bases left in between. The V gene's germline CDR1 is LNHDA and CDR2 SQIVND (reference sequence). The CDR3 region is CASSIAGAAETQYF. The CDR3 nucleotides read TGTGCCAGTAGTATAGCTGGGGCGGCAGAGACCCAGTACTTC.

V is TRBV28 and J is TRBJ1-1; 9 bases agree with TRBD1. Per the germline V gene, CDR1 is MDHEN and CDR2 is SYDVKM. The CDR3 runs to 14 residues. V trimming: 3 bases; J trimming: 4 bases; junction bases outside the gene matches: 3. This CDR3 is CASSFTGGVTEAFF. The CDR3 nucleotides read TGTGCCAGCAGTTTTACAGGGGGCGTCACTGAAGCTTTCTTT.

The V and J genes are TRBV9 and TRBJ2-7, with D tentatively TRBD2 (5 bases). V was shortened by 2 bases and J by 2 bases, with 11 bases between the two germline ends. Per germline, CDR1 SGDLS and CDR2 YYNGEE. The CDR3 spans 14 residues. The DNA of the CDR3 is TGTGCCAGCAGCGTTGGCGGGTCTGCCTACGAGCAGTACTTC. Translation gives CASSVGGSAYEQYF.

This sequence joins TRBV6-5 and TRBJ1-2; 8 bases line up with TRBD1. J gave up 7 bases and V 9 bases, and 10 bases lay outside the gene matches. The CDR3 sequence is 13 residues long. Per germline, CDR1 MNHEY and CDR2 SVGAGI. Here the CDR3 DNA reads TGTGCCAGTGCCACCGGACAGGGTCTTGGCTACACCTTC. Protein: CASATGQGLGYTF.

This chain uses TRBV2 with TRBJ2-1; TRBD2 matches 7 bases. Germline V gene data show CDR1 as SNHLY and CDR2 as FYNNEI. V gave up 8 bases and J gave up 1 base; unmatched junction bases: 5. The CDR3 extends over 14 amino acids. The CDR3 nucleotides read TGTGCCAGCGGGCGCGGGGGATCCTACAATGAGCAGTTCTTC. Translated: CASGRGGSYNEQFF.

V is TRBV7-2 and J is TRBJ1-5, with 8 bases fitting TRBD1. Trimming took 5 bases from V and 4 from J; bases not matched to a gene: 7. The CDR3 covers 15 residues. Germline V gives CDR1 SGHTA, CDR2 FQGNSA. In nucleotides, the CDR3 is TGTGCCAGCAGCGCGGGCCAGGGGGCAAATCAGCCCCAGCATTTT. It is translated as CASSAGQGANQPQHF.

The V gene is TRBV5-1, the J gene TRBJ1-1; D gene unclear. Germline V CDR1 and CDR2: SGHRS, YFSETQ. The CDR3 has 15 residues. V shed 0 bases and J shed 2 bases, with 11 bases lying between them. CDR3 DNA: TGCGCCAGCAGCTTGGGGTCGCCGGGAAACACTGAAGCTTTCTTT. Translating it yields CASSLGSPGNTEAFF.

The V and J genes are TRBV5-1 and TRBJ2-2; TRBD2 is a possible D gene (5 bases). This CDR3 is 15 amino acids long. Looked up from germline, CDR1 is SGHRS and CDR2 is YFSETQ. The V gene lost 4 bases and the J gene lost 0 bases, with 10 bases spanning the gap. In DNA form, the CDR3 reads TGCGCCAGCAGCCCCAGGACTGCGAACACCGGGGAGCTGTTTTTT. Translating it yields CASSPRTANTGELFF. Full variable domain (missing parts from reference TRBV5-1 and TRBJ2-2): KAGVTQTPRYLIKTRGQQVTLSCSPISGHRSVSWYQQTPGQGLQFLFEYFSETQRNKGNFPGRFSGRQFSNSRSEMNVSTLELGDSALYLCASSPRTANTGELFFGEGSRLTVL.

The chain joins TRBV3-1 (or the pseudogene TRBV3-2) to TRBJ2-3, with TRBD2 as a possible D gene (5 bases). The germline V gene encodes CDR1 LGHDT and CDR2 YNNKEL (reference sequence). Trimming cost V 5 bases and J 0 bases, with 12 bases left between them. The CDR3 is 15 residues long. This CDR3 is CASSRLSSSTDTQYF. DNA for the CDR3: TGTGCCAGCAGCAGACTATCTTCTAGCACAGATACGCAGTATTTT.

Only a few counts were recorded for this clone. This chain links TRBV7-9 with TRBJ2-7; TRBD2 agrees at 7 bases. J gave up 5 bases and V 5 bases, and 15 bases lay outside the gene matches. The CDR3 spans 16 residues. Looked up from germline, CDR1 is SEHNR and CDR2 is FQNEAQ (reference sequence). CDR3 coding DNA: TGTGCCAGCAGCAGGGACGGCGGGAGAATCAAGGACGAGCAGTACTTC. Amino acid sequence: CASSRDGGRIKDEQYF.

J is TRBJ2-6 and V is TRBV3-1 (or the pseudogene TRBV3-2); D perhaps matches TRBD1 (6 bases). Between the trimmed V and J ends, which lost 5 bases and 2 bases, there was a span of 10 bases. Germline V gene data show CDR1 as LGHDT and CDR2 as YNNKEL (reference sequence). The CDR3 contains 15 residues. CDR3: CASSNRVTGANVLTF. The CDR3 bases are TGTGCCAGCAGCAACAGGGTCACTGGGGCCAACGTCCTGACTTTC.